A selection of T cell receptor beta chains follows, all from one sample in a study of Ad26.COV2.S vaccination and SARS-CoV-2 variants. Clones were read by immunoSEQ multiplex PCR, and TCRdb kept only the in-frame ones, dropping some. The sample gives fewer than 600,000 clones, approximately 90% of which show up once; about 1.7% is in the top ten. Sequences were derived from peripheral blood, sampled in a trial of Ad26.COV2.S vaccine versus placebo. The receptors originated from a person between 18 and 60 years old who received the Ad26.COV2.S COVID-19 vaccine or a placebo. Each CDR3 is given with its conserved first and last residue. A D gene is named only where the DNA matches it firmly. Not every row has a clone size; where given, it reads once, few, many or a size class.

j_gene	abundance	v_gene	d_gene	CDR3nt	CDR3aa
TRBJ2-3	-	TRBV5-4	TRBD1	TGTGCCAGCAGCACGGGACAGGGCACAGATACGCAGTATTTT	CASSTGQGTDTQYF
TRBJ1-1	-	TRBV29-1	-	TGCAGCGTTGAAAGGGGGGGGAACACTGAAGCTTTCTTT	CSVERGGNTEAFF
TRBJ1-5	-	TRBV6-5	-	TGTGCCATCAAAGCTAATAGCAATCAGCCCCAGCATTTT	CAIKANSNQPQHF
TRBJ2-3	-	TRBV7-9	-	TGTGCCAGCAGAAGGGACGGATTCACAGATACGCAGTATTTT	CASRRDGFTDTQYF
TRBJ2-5	-	TRBV7-9	-	TGTGCCAGCAGCTCGGGACGGAGCCAAGAGACCCAGTACTTC	CASSSGRSQETQYF
TRBJ2-1	-	TRBV6-1	-	TGTGCCAGCAGTACCCCCTGGGCGCCCTACAATGAGCAGTTCTTC	CASSTPWAPYNEQFF
TRBJ2-3	-	TRBV11-1	-	TGTGCCACAAAACCACGGGGGGCTAGCACAGATACGCAGTATTTT	CATKPRGASTDTQYF
TRBJ2-6	-	TRBV19	-	TGTGCCAGTAGTATTCAGGGAGGCTTCTCTGGGGCCAACGTCCTGACTTTC	CASSIQGGFSGANVLTF
TRBJ2-4	once	TRBV10-1	-	TGCGCCAGCAGTGAGCGCCTGGGGGAAAACATTCAGTACTTC	CASSERLGENIQYF
TRBJ2-7	-	TRBV3-1/TRBV3-2	-	TGTGCCAGCAGCCAAGAAGATAGGACCTACGAGCAGTACTTC	CASSQEDRTYEQYF
TRBJ2-1	once	TRBV6-1	TRBD1	TGTGCCAGCAGTGAACGCCGGGACAGGGACTACAATGAGCAGTTCTTC	CASSERRDRDYNEQFF
TRBJ1-3	-	TRBV15	-	TGTGCCACCAGCAGCGACGGTTACTCTGGAAACACCATATATTTT	CATSSDGYSGNTIYF
TRBJ2-3	-	TRBV11-2	-	TGTGCCAGCAGCTTAAGAAACCTCCCAGATACGCAGTATTTT	CASSLRNLPDTQYF
TRBJ1-3	-	TRBV9	-	TGTGCCAGCAGCGTAGATGGGTACACCCACTCTGGAAACACCATATATTTT	CASSVDGYTHSGNTIYF
TRBJ1-3	-	TRBV9	-	TGTGCCAGCTCTAGGTTCTCTGGAAACACCATATATTTT	CASSRFSGNTIYF
TRBJ2-7	once	TRBV5-5	-	TGTGCCAGCAGCGGTCCACGGTCTAAACCTCGAGACGAGCAGTACTTC	CASSGPRSKPRDEQYF
TRBJ2-2	once	TRBV28	-	TGTGCCAGCAGAACCCAAATAGCCGGGGAGCTGTTTTTT	CASRTQIAGELFF
TRBJ1-4	once	TRBV30	-	TGTGCCTGGAGTGTACGGGGCGCGATTAATGAAAAACTGTTTTTT	CAWSVRGAINEKLFF
TRBJ1-6	-	TRBV15	TRBD1	TGTGCCACCAGCAGAGTTCGGACAGGGGGAAGTTCACCCCTCCACTTT	CATSRVRTGGSSPLHF
TRBJ2-1	-	TRBV7-3	TRBD2	TGTGCCAGCAGCTTTCTCCGGGGGGGCCGCAATGAGCAGTTCTTC	CASSFLRGGRNEQFF
TRBJ2-7	-	TRBV2	-	TGTGCCAGGCAGGCTCCTGGAACCTACGAGCAGTACTTC	CARQAPGTYEQYF
TRBJ2-3	-	TRBV6-1	-	TGTGCCAGCAGTGAGACCCAGGGTCTAACAGATACGCAGTATTTT	CASSETQGLTDTQYF
TRBJ1-6	-	TRBV6-2/TRBV6-3	TRBD1	TGTGCCAGCAGTTACCCCGGGACAGGGGGTTCACCCCTCCACTTT	CASSYPGTGGSPLHF
TRBJ1-4	-	TRBV30	-	TGTGCCTGGAGTCAGGGGTCGGGGGAAAAACTGTTTTTT	CAWSQGSGEKLFF
TRBJ2-1	-	TRBV11-2	-	TGTGCCAGCAGCTTAGTCTTGTTCCGGCAGTTCTTC	CASSLVLFRQFF
TRBJ1-4	few	TRBV6-2/TRBV6-3	TRBD1	TGTGCCAGCAGTTCAACAGGGGCTAATGAAAAACTGTTTTTT	CASSSTGANEKLFF
TRBJ1-2	-	TRBV27	-	TGTGCCAGCAGTTTATCCCAGACGGCTCCCTATGGCTACACCTTC	CASSLSQTAPYGYTF
TRBJ2-3	-	TRBV4-1	TRBD2	TGCGCCAGCAGCCACCCGGGGCGGGAGATGGGAGATACGCAGTATTTT	CASSHPGREMGDTQYF
TRBJ2-7	-	TRBV7-2	TRBD1	TGTGCCAGCAGCTTAGACGACAGGGGACAAGTCGATCTCGAGCAGTACTTC	CASSLDDRGQVDLEQYF